This TCR beta chain was identified during a study of blood T cell repertoires in COVID-19. The overall study: The study drew acute and convalescent COVID-19 samples from the United States, Italy and Spain.

TCRdb's table, derived via immunoSEQ multiplex PCR, lists solely in-frame clones and lacks some. The repertoire holds over 150,000 clones, with roughly 88% as singletons. V was cut by 0 bases and J by 5 bases, with 10 bases left in between. The germline V gene encodes CDR1 LNHDA and CDR2 SQIVND (reference sequence). The CDR3 covers 15 residues. Sequencing input: peripheral blood. The TCR comes from a man between 60 and 75 years old with COVID-19, enrolled during active disease. The chain uses TRBV19 and TRBJ2-2, with a tentative D call TRBD1 (6 bases). CDR3 amino acids: CASSIDRGRTGELFF. The CDR3 DNA sequence: TGTGCCAGTAGTATAGACAGGGGAAGGACCGGGGAGCTGTTTTTT.